Listed here are 28 T cell receptor beta chains from one sample, sequenced in a study of blood T cell repertoires in COVID-19. The assay was immunoSEQ multiplex PCR, and TCRdb's table has in-frame clones only and misses some. The sample contains 250,000 to 350,000 clones, around 91% of which appear only once. Sequencing input: peripheral blood. The receptors here all came from a woman aged 60-70 years with acute or convalescent COVID-19.

V and J are TRBV7-9 and TRBJ2-7, with 10 bases matching TRBD1. Germline CDR1 is SEHNR and CDR2 is FQNEAQ (reference sequence). The J segment lost 0 bases and the V segment lost 3 bases, leaving 5 bases of the junction unmatched. The CDR3 consists of 16 residues. CDR3 residues: CASSFDRGLFSYEQYF. In DNA form, the CDR3 reads TGTGCCAGCAGCTTCGACAGGGGGCTTTTCTCCTACGAGCAGTACTTC.

The gene calls are TRBV19 and TRBJ2-4; 8 nucleotides match TRBD1. The CDR3 is 13 amino acids. Trimming at V came to 9 bases and at J to 5 bases, leaving 6 bases not matched to a gene. Germline values: CDR1 LNHDA, CDR2 SQIVND (reference sequence). CDR3 sequence (DNA): TGTGCCAGCGGGACAGGAGGGGAAAACATTCAGTACTTC. This sequence encodes CASGTGGENIQYF.

This chain uses TRBV27 with TRBJ1-6, with 7 nucleotides matching TRBD1. V lost 10 bases and J lost 4; bases outside the gene matches: 10. Germline V gene lookup returns CDR1 MNHEY and CDR2 SMNVEV (reference sequence). The CDR3 length is 15 residues. The CDR3 sequence is CATRHRQGYNSPLHF. The CDR3 DNA follows: TGTGCCACCCGGCATAGACAGGGTTATAATTCACCCCTCCACTTT.

This clone was counted only a few times. The rearrangement links TRBV28 to TRBJ2-2; weak D call: TRBD1 (6 bases). The V end was cut by 5 bases, the J end by 2 bases, with 9 bases between. Germline CDR1 is MDHEN and CDR2 is SYDVKM. The CDR3 contains 14 residues. CDR3 in amino acids: CASSTGFNTGELFF. Here the CDR3 DNA reads TGTGCCAGCAGTACAGGGTTCAACACCGGGGAGCTGTTTTTT.

The chain carries TRBV11-2 and TRBJ1-2; D might be TRBD1 (5 bases). V was pared by 2 bases and J by 6 bases, with 19 bases between. CDR1 is SGHAT, CDR2 FQNNGV, per germline. The CDR3 is 16 residues long. The CDR3 DNA reads TGTGCCAGCAGCTTAATGGGGGACTCGGGGGGAAATGGCTACACCTTC. Its translation is CASSLMGDSGGNGYTF.

About this clone itself: Other nucleotide sequences from this sample produce the same CDR3. V gene TRBV24-1 combines with J gene TRBJ2-2; tentatively, D is TRBD1 (6 bases). This CDR3 comprises 14 residues. Germline CDR1 is KGHDR and CDR2 is SFDVKD. The V gene lost 4 bases and the J gene lost 1 base, with 6 bases spanning the gap. The CDR3 protein is CATSDRGNTGELFF. Written as DNA, the CDR3 is TGTGCCACCAGTGACAGGGGGAACACCGGGGAGCTGTTTTTT.

J is TRBJ1-3 and V is TRBV4-1; D is possibly TRBD1 (6 bases). Deletions cut 0 bases from V and 3 bases from J, with 12 bases between. The germline gives CDR1 MGHRA, CDR2 YSYEKL. The CDR3 spans 16 residues. The CDR3 sequence is CASSQDIQGFGNTIYF. The CDR3 DNA sequence: TGCGCCAGCAGCCAAGACATCCAGGGGTTTGGAAACACCATATATTTT.

V and J are TRBV2 and TRBJ1-2; D not resolved. CDR3 size: 13 residues. The ends were cut back, 2 bases at V and 8 bases at J, with 12 bases in the middle. Per the germline V gene, CDR1 is SNHLY and CDR2 is FYNNEI. CDR3 sequence: CASSELGVEGYTF. CDR3 nucleotide sequence: TGTGCCAGCAGTGAACTGGGAGTGGAAGGCTACACCTTC.

This sequence joins TRBV4-3 and TRBJ2-7; TRBD1 aligns across 7 bases. Germline V CDR1 and CDR2: LGHNA, YSLEER. The trim removed 4 bases at V and 0 bases at J, leaving 9 bases unmatched. This CDR3 is 16 amino acids long. The CDR3 bases are TGCGCCAGCAGCCTCGACCGCCGGGACAGCTCCTACGAGCAGTACTTC. Translating it yields CASSLDRRDSSYEQYF.

Only a few counts were recorded for this clone. This chain connects TRBV4-1 to TRBJ1-6; 8 bases align to TRBD1. This CDR3 has 19 amino acids. The V gene's germline CDR1 is MGHRA and CDR2 YSYEKL. V was clipped by 0 bases and J by 0 bases; unmatched bases: 7. The chain's CDR3 is CASSQDRDRLSSYNSPLHF. The CDR3 nucleotides are TGCGCCAGCAGCCAAGACCGGGACAGGCTTAGCTCCTATAATTCACCCCTCCACTTT.

This clone occurred a few times. CDR3 loop: CASSQEGGGTQPQHF. The CDR3 coding sequence is TGCGCCAGCAGCCAAGAAGGGGGAGGGACCCAGCCCCAGCATTTT. V usage is TRBV4-1 and J usage is TRBJ1-5; D is perhaps TRBD1 (6 bases). Per the germline V gene, CDR1 is MGHRA and CDR2 is YSYEKL. V was cut by 0 bases and J by 7 bases, with 13 bases left in between. This CDR3 region has 15 residues.

V and J are TRBV7-2 and TRBJ2-7, with TRBD2 as a possible D gene (6 bases). Germline V gene sequence: CDR1 SGHTA, CDR2 FQGNSA. There are 14 residues in the CDR3. The V end lost 4 bases, the J end lost 5 bases, and 15 bases lay between the germline ends. The CDR3 reads CASSWGLPDHEQYF. DNA for the CDR3: TGTGCCAGCAGCTGGGGACTTCCCGACCACGAGCAGTACTTC.

This sequence joins TRBV7-9 and TRBJ1-1; D might be TRBD1 (6 bases). The V end lost 2 bases, the J end lost 2 bases, and 9 bases lay between the germline ends. The CDR3 spans 14 residues. Germline V gene sequence: CDR1 SEHNR, CDR2 FQNEAQ (reference sequence). The CDR3 DNA follows: TGTGCCAGCAGCTTACAGGGGTCTAACACTGAAGCTTTCTTT. It translates to CASSLQGSNTEAFF. Filled out from reference TRBV7-9 and TRBJ1-1, the complete variable domain reads DTGVSQNPRHKITKRGQNVTFRCDPISEHNRLYWYRQTLGQGPEFLTYFQNEAQLEKSRLLSDRFSAERPKGSFSTLEIQRTEQGDSAMYLCASSLQGSNTEAFFGQGTRLTVV.

This chain links TRBV7-2 with TRBJ1-2; TRBD1 is a possible D gene (5 bases). Trimming shortened V by 9 bases and J by 2 bases, and 13 bases separated the two germline ends. From germline, CDR1 is SGHTA and CDR2 FQGNSA. The CDR3 length is 13 residues. The CDR3 reads CASWDGGNYGYTF. Written as DNA, the CDR3 is TGTGCCAGTTGGGACGGGGGGAACTATGGCTACACCTTC. The full variable domain, rest sourced from reference TRBV7-2 and TRBJ1-2, is GAGVSQSPSNKVTEKGKDVELRCDPISGHTALYWYRQSLGQGLEFLIYFQGNSAPDKSGLPSDRFSAERTGGSVSTLTIQRTQQEDSAVYLCASWDGGNYGYTFGSGTRLTVV.

V gene TRBV7-2 combines with J gene TRBJ2-7; no definite D call. Germline V gives CDR1 SGHTA, CDR2 FQGNSA. V was cut by 5 bases and J by 2 bases, with 13 bases left in between. CDR3 length: 14 amino acids. CDR3: CASSPSGSPYEQYF. The CDR3 DNA sequence: TGTGCCAGCAGCCCCTCGGGTTCTCCCTACGAGCAGTACTTC.

There are a few counts of this clone. This chain uses TRBV28 with TRBJ2-2; TRBD1 matches 10 bases. The length of the CDR3 is 16 residues. Trimming cost V 3 bases and J 4 bases; bases outside gene matches: 5. Germline values: CDR1 MDHEN, CDR2 SYDVKM. The CDR3 bases are TGTGCCAGCAGTTTCGGACAGGGGGTTGGCACCGGGGAGCTGTTTTTT. It yields the protein CASSFGQGVGTGELFF.

V is TRBV6-5 and J is TRBJ2-3; D remains unclear. With 9 bases removed from V and 0 bases from J, the gap between germline ends came to 13 bases. Germline CDR1 is MNHEY and CDR2 is SVGAGI. The CDR3 totals 14 residues. The CDR3: CASSPAASTDTQYF. DNA for the CDR3: TGTGCCAGTTCCCCCGCGGCTAGCACAGATACGCAGTATTTT.

Comment on this clone: The same CDR3 arises from other DNA sequences in this sample as well. This chain uses TRBV27 with TRBJ2-7, with D possibly TRBD1 on 5 matching bases. V was clipped by 2 bases and J by 1 base, with 6 bases between them. The germline V gene has CDR1 MNHEY and CDR2 SMNVEV (reference sequence). The CDR3 covers 13 residues. CDR3 nucleotides: TGTGCCAGCAGTTTAACAGGATCCTACGAGCAGTACTTC. Its protein is CASSLTGSYEQYF.

J is TRBJ1-6 and V is TRBV28, with 7 bases that match TRBD1. Trimming removed 3 bases from V and 8 bases from J; junction bases left unmatched: 13. Germline V gene lookup returns CDR1 MDHEN and CDR2 SYDVKM. The CDR3 length is 17 residues. The CDR3 bases are TGTGCCAGCAGTTTGTGGACAGGACTCGGAGGTTATTCACCCCTCCACTTT. Amino acids: CASSLWTGLGGYSPLHF.

CDR3 loop: CASSYAGRNTEAFF. In DNA form, the CDR3 reads TGTGCCAGCAGCTACGCGGGCAGGAACACTGAAGCTTTCTTT. The chain uses TRBV7-8 and TRBJ1-1; D gene uncertain. With 4 bases removed from V and 1 base from J, the gap between germline ends came to 10 bases. CDR1 is SGHVS and CDR2 is FQNEAQ in the germline V gene. This CDR3 spans 14 amino acids.

The V call is TRBV3-1 (or the pseudogene TRBV3-2), the J call TRBJ2-7; D is possibly TRBD1 (5 bases). The CDR3 loop spans 17 amino acids. Germline V gene data show CDR1 as LGHDT and CDR2 as YNNKEL (reference sequence). V was clipped by 1 base and J by 4 bases, with 20 bases between them. CDR3 sequence (DNA): TGTGCCAGCAGCCAAGGGGGCGGAGCCGACGACTTTTACGAGCAGTACTTC. As protein: CASSQGGGADDFYEQYF.

The gene calls are TRBV18 and TRBJ2-3; 7 positions match TRBD2. Trimming cost V 3 bases and J 1 base; bases outside gene matches: 4. Germline V CDR1 and CDR2: KGHSH, LQKENI. This CDR3 comprises 15 residues. CDR3 protein: CASSPRLAGTDTQYF. Written as DNA, the CDR3 is TGTGCCAGCTCACCGCGCCTAGCGGGCACAGATACGCAGTATTTT. The variable domain in full, with the rest retrieved from reference TRBV18 and TRBJ2-3, is NAGVMQNPRHLVRRRGQEARLRCSPMKGHSHVYWYRQLPEEGLKFMVYLQKENIIDESGMPKERFSAEFPKEGPSILRIQQVVRGDSAAYFCASSPRLAGTDTQYFGPGTRLTVL.

The V call is TRBV4-1, the J call TRBJ2-3; 13 bases match TRBD2. Trimming removed 0 bases from V and 4 bases from J; junction bases left unmatched: 13. CDR1 and CDR2 (germline): MGHRA, YSYEKL. The CDR3 sequence is 20 residues long. The CDR3 nucleotides read TGCGCCAGCAGCCAAGATAGGGGACTAGCGGGGACAGGCCGCGCAGATACGCAGTATTTT. Its translation: CASSQDRGLAGTGRADTQYF.

DNA of the CDR3: TGTGCCAGCAGCCGACCGGGACAGGGGTACGAGCAGTACTTC. Its translation: CASSRPGQGYEQYF. This chain connects TRBV5-4 to TRBJ2-7; TRBD1 agrees at 10 bases. The CDR3 loop spans 14 amino acids. Germline lookup yields CDR1 SGHNT and CDR2 YYREEE (reference sequence). The V gene end was trimmed by 4 bases and the J gene end by 4 bases; junction bases not matched to a gene: 5.

The chain combines TRBV27 with TRBJ1-2; possibly TRBD1 for D (6 bases). Trimming took off 0 bases at V and 6 bases at J, with 14 bases between the two ends. This CDR3 region has 15 residues. In germline, CDR1 is MNHEY, CDR2 SMNVEV (reference sequence). CDR3 DNA: TGTGCCAGCAGTTTATCGGGGACATTCCGTGATGGCTACACCTTC. Translating gives CASSLSGTFRDGYTF.

The genes are TRBV7-2 and TRBJ2-7; 7 nucleotides align to TRBD2. Unmatched junction bases numbered 2, after V lost 5 bases and J lost 4 bases. Germline lookup yields CDR1 SGHTA and CDR2 FQGNSA. The length of the CDR3 is 12 residues. The CDR3 DNA is TGTGCCAGCAGCCCTAGCGGATACGAGCAGTACTTC. This translates into CASSPSGYEQYF.

The chain has TRBV5-1 and TRBJ1-4; 10 positions match TRBD1. Trimming removed 2 bases from V and 2 bases from J; junction bases left unmatched: 3. Germline CDR1 SGHRS, CDR2 YFSETQ. This CDR3 is 16 amino acids long. The CDR3 loop is CASSLQTGGTNEKLFF. CDR3 coding DNA: TGCGCCAGCAGCTTACAGACAGGGGGCACTAATGAAAAACTGTTTTTT. Complete variable domain (other parts from reference TRBV5-1 and TRBJ1-4): KAGVTQTPRYLIKTRGQQVTLSCSPISGHRSVSWYQQTPGQGLQFLFEYFSETQRNKGNFPGRFSGRQFSNSRSEMNVSTLELGDSALYLCASSLQTGGTNEKLFFGSGTQLSVL.

The V call is TRBV5-4, the J call TRBJ2-3; TRBD2 agrees at 7 bases. The CDR3 covers 16 residues. CDR1 SGHNT and CDR2 YYREEE come from the germline V gene (reference sequence). V gave up 4 bases and J gave up 0 bases; unmatched junction bases: 8. Written as DNA, the CDR3 is TGTGCCAGCAGCCCCGAGACCGGGAGGAGCACAGATACGCAGTATTTT. Translation gives CASSPETGRSTDTQYF.